The 20 T cell receptor beta chains below all came from one sample that was sequenced in a study of blood T cell repertoires in COVID-19. Sequenced by immunoSEQ multiplex PCR; TCRdb stores in-frame clones only, minus some. Of 250,000 to 350,000 clones listed, roughly 90% are singletons. The sequencing input was PBMCs or T cells enriched from blood (not recorded which). These receptors were collected from a young woman with acute COVID-19.

This clone was recorded at least ten times. The chain is built from TRBV12-5 and TRBJ1-4; no reliable D call. V was cut by 0 bases and J by 8 bases, with 4 bases left in between. The length of the CDR3 is 12 residues. Germline V CDR1 and CDR2: LGHNT, FRNRAP. The CDR3 reads CASGLVQEKLFF. In DNA form, the CDR3 reads TGTGCTAGTGGTTTGGTACAGGAAAAACTGTTTTTT. The whole variable domain, filled in from reference TRBV12-5 and TRBJ1-4, reads DARVTQTPRHKVTEMGQEVTMRCQPILGHNTVFWYRQTMMQGLELLAYFRNRAPLDDSGMPKDRFSAEMPDATLATLKIQPSEPRDSAVYFCASGLVQEKLFFGSGTQLSVL.

The chain combines TRBV11-3 with TRBJ2-5; D unresolved. Per germline, CDR1 SGHNT and CDR2 YENEEA. V was clipped by 1 base and J by 2 bases, with 8 bases between them. CDR3 length: 14 residues. The DNA for the CDR3 is TGTGCCAGCAGCTTAGGGAGTGGACAAGAGACCCAGTACTTC. Protein sequence: CASSLGSGQETQYF.

The V and J genes are TRBV28 and TRBJ2-7; D is unresolved. The germline CDR1 and CDR2 sequences are MDHEN and SYDVKM. Trimming took 4 bases from V and 2 from J, leaving 6 bases between them. This CDR3 is 12 amino acids long. DNA for the CDR3: TGTGCCAGCAGTTCCATCACCTACGAGCAGTACTTC. Translation: CASSSITYEQYF.

The chain combines TRBV3-1 (or the pseudogene TRBV3-2) with TRBJ1-1; 8 nucleotides agree with TRBD1. V dropped 0 bases and J dropped 5; count of bases not matched to a gene: 8. The CDR3 has 16 amino acids. Germline values: CDR1 LGHDT, CDR2 YNNKEL (reference sequence). In DNA, the CDR3 is TGTGCCAGCAGCCAAGAGGGCAGGGGGCCATGGACTGAAGCTTTCTTT. Encoded protein: CASSQEGRGPWTEAFF.

The V call is TRBV15, the J call TRBJ1-2, with unresolved D. Germline V gene data show CDR1 as LNHNV and CDR2 as YYDKDF (reference sequence). V shed 8 bases and J shed 3 bases, with 7 bases lying between them. The length of the CDR3 is 11 residues. This chain's CDR3 is CATGRDYGYTF. The DNA of the CDR3 is TGTGCCACCGGTCGAGACTATGGCTACACCTTC.

This clone was recorded once. The V call is TRBV5-1, the J call TRBJ2-7, with D perhaps matching TRBD2 (6 bases). V gave up 0 bases and J gave up 3 bases, with 13 bases separating them. CDR1 and CDR2 from the germline V gene are SGHRS and YFSETQ. CDR3 length: 15 amino acids. The CDR3 spells CASSLEAGRIYEQYF. CDR3 sequence (DNA): TGCGCCAGCAGCTTGGAAGCAGGGAGGATCTACGAGCAGTACTTC.

Comment on this clone: One end of the junction varies from germline; a read error may be responsible. V gene TRBV2 combines with J gene TRBJ2-5; D uncertain. The CDR3 sequence is 11 residues long. Germline CDR1 and CDR2: SNHLY and FYNNEI. CDR3 sequence reads: CAGSYQETQYF. The CDR3 region has the DNA TGTGCCGGCAGTTATCAAGAGACCCAGTACTTC.

The chain carries TRBV5-1 and TRBJ1-2; no firm D call. The CDR3 consists of 16 residues. Germline loops: CDR1 SGHRS, CDR2 YFSETQ. V was shortened by 0 bases and J by 0 bases, with 12 bases between the two germline ends. The CDR3 coding sequence is TGCGCCAGCAGCTTGGCACAGCCTAACACTAACTATGGCTACACCTTC. This sequence encodes CASSLAQPNTNYGYTF.

The chain uses TRBV29-1 and TRBJ2-4, with D uncertain. Germline assignment: CDR1 SQVTM and CDR2 ANQGSEA. Trimming shortened V by 7 bases and J by 0 bases, and 10 bases separated the two germline ends. This CDR3 has 13 amino acids. Here the CDR3 reads CSANLLAKNIQYF. The CDR3 DNA reads TGCAGCGCCAACCTACTAGCCAAAAACATTCAGTACTTC.

The V and J genes are TRBV18 and TRBJ1-4; maybe TRBD1 (5 bases). Germline CDR1 and CDR2: KGHSH and LQKENI. The CDR3 runs 15 residues. The ends were cut back, 1 base at V and 7 bases at J, with 13 bases in the middle. CDR3 protein: CASSPQGQGGEKLFF. DNA of the CDR3: TGTGCCAGCTCACCACAGGGTCAGGGAGGTGAAAAACTGTTTTTT. The whole variable domain, remainder taken from reference TRBV18 and TRBJ1-4, is NAGVMQNPRHLVRRRGQEARLRCSPMKGHSHVYWYRQLPEEGLKFMVYLQKENIIDESGMPKERFSAEFPKEGPSILRIQQVVRGDSAAYFCASSPQGQGGEKLFFGSGTQLSVL.

The rearrangement links TRBV28 to TRBJ2-2, with 8 bases that match TRBD2. Germline values: CDR1 MDHEN, CDR2 SYDVKM. The CDR3 is made up of 16 amino acids. The trim removed 4 bases at V and 1 base at J, leaving 5 bases unmatched. This chain's CDR3 is CASSSPGLENTGELFF. The CDR3 coding sequence is TGTGCCAGCAGTTCACCGGGACTAGAGAACACCGGGGAGCTGTTTTTT.

The chain joins TRBV27 to TRBJ1-3, with 9 bases matching TRBD1. V was clipped by 6 bases and J by 5 bases; unmatched bases: 2. CDR3 size: 13 residues. The germline CDR1 and CDR2 sequences are MNHEY and SMNVEV (reference sequence). CDR3 loop: CASSGTGRNTIYF. Written as DNA, the CDR3 is TGTGCCAGCAGCGGGACAGGGAGAAACACCATATATTTT.

This chain links TRBV28 with TRBJ2-7, with 8 bases lining up with TRBD1. The germline V gene has CDR1 MDHEN and CDR2 SYDVKM. The V gene end was trimmed by 1 base and the J gene end by 5 bases; junction bases not matched to a gene: 7. CDR3 length: 15 residues. CDR3 coding DNA: TGTGCCAGCAGTTTATTGGACAGGGTTAGGAACGAGCAGTACTTC. It specifies CASSLLDRVRNEQYF.

This chain connects TRBV2 to TRBJ2-5; D uncertain. CDR3 length equals 14 residues. CDR1 and CDR2 from the germline V gene are SNHLY and FYNNEI. V lost 2 bases, J lost 0 bases, and 7 bases lay in between. CDR3 in amino acids: CASSERSYQETQYF. Here the CDR3 DNA reads TGTGCCAGCAGTGAACGGTCCTACCAAGAGACCCAGTACTTC.

The chain recombines TRBV30 with TRBJ1-4; 9 bases match TRBD1. The CDR3 loop spans 15 amino acids. Trimming at V came to 5 bases and at J to 4 bases, leaving 8 bases not matched to a gene. Germline lookup yields CDR1 GTSNPN and CDR2 SVGIG (reference sequence). The CDR3 DNA reads TGTGCCTGGGGGACAGGGAGATACTTTAATGAAAAACTGTTTTTT. Translation: CAWGTGRYFNEKLFF.

V is TRBV5-1 and J is TRBJ1-2; D unclear. The CDR3 is 14 residues long. The germline V gene has CDR1 SGHRS and CDR2 YFSETQ. Trimming cost V 2 bases and J 9 bases, with 17 bases left between them. The CDR3 DNA follows: TGCGCCAGCAGCTTCTTTCCGGCCTCCGGGAGCTACACCTTC. Protein: CASSFFPASGSYTF.

This clone showed up just once. V is TRBV11-2 and J is TRBJ2-5, with 11 nucleotides matching TRBD2. The germline gives CDR1 SGHAT, CDR2 FQNNGV. The CDR3 runs to 14 residues. V gave up 5 bases and J gave up 5 bases; unmatched junction bases: 4. The CDR3 reads CASSPSGRRETQYF. The CDR3 region has the DNA TGTGCCAGCAGCCCTAGCGGGAGGAGGGAGACCCAGTACTTC.

This clone was seen only once. This chain connects TRBV18 to TRBJ2-6; 7 positions agree with TRBD1. CDR3 length: 19 residues. Germline V CDR1 and CDR2: KGHSH, LQKENI. Trimming took 2 bases from V and 0 from J; bases not matched to a gene: 10. CDR3 DNA: TGTGCCAGCTCACCAGACCTGGGACAGACTCGCTCTGGGGCCAACGTCCTGACTTTC. Its protein product is CASSPDLGQTRSGANVLTF.

The chain carries TRBV5-4 and TRBJ2-5, with TRBD2 identical over 7 bases. Germline CDR1 and CDR2: SGHNT and YYREEE (reference sequence). The CDR3 has 16 residues. The V segment lost 0 bases and the J segment 1 base; nucleotides outside the gene matches: 6. CDR3 nucleotide sequence: TGTGCCAGCAGCTTGGTCAGATCGGGAGGCCAAGAGACCCAGTACTTC. Protein: CASSLVRSGGQETQYF.

The V call is TRBV28, the J call TRBJ1-1; 7 bases line up with TRBD1. The CDR3 is made up of 16 amino acids. After removal of 1 base from V and 1 base from J, the junction contained 6 bases not matched to a gene. Germline-derived CDR1 and CDR2 are MDHEN and SYDVKM. CDR3 sequence reads: CASSLFLTGRNTEAFF. The CDR3 DNA reads TGTGCCAGCAGTTTATTTTTGACAGGGAGGAACACTGAAGCTTTCTTT.